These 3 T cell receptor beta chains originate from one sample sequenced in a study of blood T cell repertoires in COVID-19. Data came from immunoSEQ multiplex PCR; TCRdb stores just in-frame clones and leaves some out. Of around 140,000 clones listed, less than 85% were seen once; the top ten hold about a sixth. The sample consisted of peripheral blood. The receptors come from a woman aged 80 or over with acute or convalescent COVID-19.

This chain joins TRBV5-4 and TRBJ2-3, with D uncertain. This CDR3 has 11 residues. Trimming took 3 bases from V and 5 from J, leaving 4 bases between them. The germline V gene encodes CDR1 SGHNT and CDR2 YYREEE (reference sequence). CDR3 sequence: CASSSRDTQYF. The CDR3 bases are TGTGCCAGCAGCTCTAGAGATACGCAGTATTTT. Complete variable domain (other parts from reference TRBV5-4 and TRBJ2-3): ETGVTQSPTHLIKTRGQQVTLRCSSQSGHNTVSWYQQALGQGPQFIFQYYREEENGRGNFPPRFSGLQFPNYSSELNVNALELDDSALYLCASSSRDTQYFGPGTRLTVL.

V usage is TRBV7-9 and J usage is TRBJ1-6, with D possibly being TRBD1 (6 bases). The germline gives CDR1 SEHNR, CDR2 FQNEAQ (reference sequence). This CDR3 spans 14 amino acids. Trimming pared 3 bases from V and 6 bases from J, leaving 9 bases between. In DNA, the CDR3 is TGTGCCAGCAGCTTGAGACAGGCTAATTCACCCCTCCACTTT. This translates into CASSLRQANSPLHF.

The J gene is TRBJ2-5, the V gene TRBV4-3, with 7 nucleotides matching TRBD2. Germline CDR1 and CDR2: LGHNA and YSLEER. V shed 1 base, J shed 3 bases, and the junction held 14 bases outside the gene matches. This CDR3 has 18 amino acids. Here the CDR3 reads CASSQVPYCKRGEETQYF. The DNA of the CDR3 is TGCGCCAGCAGCCAAGTGCCGTATTGTAAGCGGGGCGAAGAGACCCAGTACTTC.